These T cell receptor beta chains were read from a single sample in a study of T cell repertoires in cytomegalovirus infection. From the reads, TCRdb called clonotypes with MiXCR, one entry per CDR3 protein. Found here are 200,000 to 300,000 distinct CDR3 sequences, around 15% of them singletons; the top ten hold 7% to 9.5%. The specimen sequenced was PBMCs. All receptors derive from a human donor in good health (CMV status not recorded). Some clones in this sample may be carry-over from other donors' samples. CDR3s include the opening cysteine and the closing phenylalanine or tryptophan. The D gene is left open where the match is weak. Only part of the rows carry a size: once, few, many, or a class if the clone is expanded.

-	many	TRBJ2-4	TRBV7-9	CASSFQQGVFKNIQYF	TGTGCCAGCAGCTTCCAACAGGGAGTCTTCAAAAACATTCAGTACTTC
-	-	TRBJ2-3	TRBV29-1	CSVERSPHTDTQYF	TGCAGCGTTGAGCGGAGCCCCCACACAGATACGCAGTATTTT
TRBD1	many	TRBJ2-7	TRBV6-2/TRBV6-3	CASRDSTGDSYEQYF	TGTGCCAGCAGGGACTCTACAGGGGATTCATACGAGCAGTACTTC
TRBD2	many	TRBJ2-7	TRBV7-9	CASSSSGSGYEQYF	TGTGCCAGCAGCTCGAGCGGGAGTGGGTACGAGCAGTACTTC
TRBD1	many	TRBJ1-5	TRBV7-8	CASSLAGTGRNQPQHF	TGTGCCAGCAGCTTAGCCGGGACAGGACGCAATCAGCCCCAGCATTTT
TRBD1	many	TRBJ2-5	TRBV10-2	CASSERQGARMSETQYF	TGCGCCAGCAGTGAAAGACAGGGGGCACGTATGTCAGAGACCCAGTACTTC
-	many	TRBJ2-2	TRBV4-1	CASSQVNSPTGELFF	TGCGCCAGCAGCCAAGTAAACAGTCCCACCGGGGAGCTGTTTTTT
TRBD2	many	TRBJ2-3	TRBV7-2	CASSLRQRESDTQYF	TGTGCCAGCAGCTTGCGTCAGCGGGAGTCCGATACGCAGTATTTT
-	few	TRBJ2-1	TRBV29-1	CSAPGTLAYNEQFF	TGCAGCGCCCCCGGGACATTGGCCTACAATGAGCAGTTCTTC
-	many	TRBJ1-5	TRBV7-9	CASSLDARPQHF	TGTGCCAGCAGCTTAGATGCGCGACCCCAGCATTTT
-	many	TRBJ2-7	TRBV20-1	CSARATGNPHEQYF	TGCAGTGCTAGAGCCACAGGGAACCCCCACGAGCAGTACTTC
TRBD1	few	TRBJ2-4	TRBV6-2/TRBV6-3	CASSDDRGGNIQYF	TGTGCCAGCAGTGACGACAGGGGAGGAAACATTCAGTACTTC
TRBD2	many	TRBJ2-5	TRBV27	CASSPYIPFGSGRGHQETQYF	TGTGCCAGCAGTCCGTATATCCCTTTCGGTAGCGGGAGGGGTCACCAAGAGACCCAGTACTTC
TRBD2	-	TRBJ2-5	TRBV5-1	CASSATSGEWETQYF	TGCGCCAGCAGCGCTACTAGCGGGGAATGGGAGACCCAGTACTTC
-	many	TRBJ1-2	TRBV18	CASSPPERAHGYTF	TGTGCCAGCTCACCACCGGAAAGGGCACATGGCTACACCTTC
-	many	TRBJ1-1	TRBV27	CASSYDSRLAAFF	TGTGCCAGCAGTTACGACAGTCGCCTAGCAGCTTTCTTT
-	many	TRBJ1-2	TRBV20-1	CSAGELGGYTF	TGCAGTGCTGGGGAGTTAGGTGGCTACACCTTC
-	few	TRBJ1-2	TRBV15	CATSREGTGYGYTF	TGTGCCACCAGCAGAGAAGGGACGGGCTATGGCTACACCTTC
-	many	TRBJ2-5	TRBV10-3	CATRGQETQYF	TGTGCCACACGCGGGCAAGAGACCCAGTACTTC
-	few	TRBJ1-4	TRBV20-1	CSASGEKLFF	TGCAGTGCTAGCGGTGAAAAACTGTTTTTT
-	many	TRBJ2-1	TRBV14	CASSQIRDALRNEQFF	TGTGCCAGCAGCCAAATCCGGGACGCCTTACGCAATGAGCAGTTCTTC
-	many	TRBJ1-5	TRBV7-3	CASSLSRDQPQHF	TGTGCCAGCAGCTTAAGTCGGGATCAGCCCCAGCATTTT
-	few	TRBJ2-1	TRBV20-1	CSARDRRRTYNEQFF	TGCAGTGCTAGAGATAGGAGGCGGACCTACAATGAGCAGTTCTTC
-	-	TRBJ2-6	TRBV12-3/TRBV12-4	CASLVTGANVLTF	TGTGCCAGTCTCGTGACTGGGGCCAACGTCCTGACTTTC
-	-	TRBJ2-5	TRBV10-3	CAISAVGTMETQYF	TGTGCCATCAGTGCCGTCGGGACAATGGAGACCCAGTACTTC
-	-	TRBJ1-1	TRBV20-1	CSARVVGTEAFF	TGCAGTGCTAGAGTGGTCGGCACTGAAGCTTTCTTT
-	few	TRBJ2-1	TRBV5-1	CASSWDGSSYNEQFF	TGCGCCAGCAGCTGGGACGGGAGCTCCTACAATGAGCAGTTCTTC
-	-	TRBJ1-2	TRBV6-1	CASSEVTTYGYTF	TGTGCCAGCAGTGAAGTTACAACCTATGGCTACACCTTC
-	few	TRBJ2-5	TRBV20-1	CSVMGYQETQYF	TGCAGTGTGATGGGGTACCAAGAGACCCAGTACTTC